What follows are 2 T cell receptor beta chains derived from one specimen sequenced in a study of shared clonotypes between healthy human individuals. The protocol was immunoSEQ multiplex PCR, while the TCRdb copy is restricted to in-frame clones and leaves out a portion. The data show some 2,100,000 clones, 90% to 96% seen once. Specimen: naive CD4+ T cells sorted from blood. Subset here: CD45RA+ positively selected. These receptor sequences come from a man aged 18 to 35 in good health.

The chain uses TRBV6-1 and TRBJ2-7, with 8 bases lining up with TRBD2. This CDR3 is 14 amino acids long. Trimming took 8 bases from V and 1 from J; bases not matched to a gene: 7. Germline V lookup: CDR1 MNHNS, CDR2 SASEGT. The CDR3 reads CASGREVSSYEQYF. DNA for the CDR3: TGTGCCAGCGGGCGGGAGGTCAGTTCCTACGAGCAGTACTTC.

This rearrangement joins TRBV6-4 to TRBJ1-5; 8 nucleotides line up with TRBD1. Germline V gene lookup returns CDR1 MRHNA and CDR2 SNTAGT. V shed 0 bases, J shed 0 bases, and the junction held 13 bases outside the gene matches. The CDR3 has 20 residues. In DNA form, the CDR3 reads TGTGCCAGCAGTGACTCGAAGGGGACAGGCCCAGGATATAGCAATCAGCCCCAGCATTTT. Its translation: CASSDSKGTGPGYSNQPQHF.